Given below is one T cell receptor (beta chain) in context. Autoimmune disease history or systemic immunosuppression led to patient exclusion. Drawing of blood for sampling happened at baseline, at cycle 4 day 1, and at cycle 7 day 1. This specimen belongs to a study of OX40 agonist ivuxolimab in advanced cancers. Turning to the study itself: Patients treated during dose escalation were battling hepatocellular carcinoma, melanoma, renal cell or head and neck cancer.

The CDR3 covers 15 residues. Trimming cost V 2 bases and J 5 bases, with 13 bases left between them. Germline V gene lookup returns CDR1 SNHLY and CDR2 FYNNEI. TCRdb keeps only in-frame clones here, not all; method: immunoSEQ multiplex PCR. The sample carries roughly 62,000 clones, about four fifths recorded once. This TCR came from an adult with an advanced solid tumor such as melanoma, head and neck, liver or kidney cancer. The chain uses TRBV2 and TRBJ1-5; no clear D. The sequencing used CD4+ or CD8+ T cells sorted from blood, collected in a trial of the OX40 agonist ivuxolimab. The CDR3 bases are TGTGCCAGCAGTGAAAGCCTCTCCCCCCATCAGCCCCAGCATTTT. As protein: CASSESLSPHQPQHF.